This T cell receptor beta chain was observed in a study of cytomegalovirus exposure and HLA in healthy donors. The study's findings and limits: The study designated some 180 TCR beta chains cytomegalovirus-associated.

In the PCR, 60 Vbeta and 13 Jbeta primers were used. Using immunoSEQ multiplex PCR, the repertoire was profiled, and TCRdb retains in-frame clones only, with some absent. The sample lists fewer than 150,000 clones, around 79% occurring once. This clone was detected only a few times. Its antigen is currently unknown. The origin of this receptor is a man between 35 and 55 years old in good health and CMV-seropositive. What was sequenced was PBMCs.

The CDR3 protein is CASSPPSTSLSGGYTF. CDR3 nucleotide sequence: TGTGCCAGTAGTCCCCCCTCGACATCCCTCAGCGGTGGCTACACCTTC. J is TRBJ1-2 and V is TRBV19; D gene uncertain. The CDR3 spans 16 residues. The ends were cut back, 5 bases at V and 7 bases at J, with 23 bases in the middle. Germline V gene data show CDR1 as LNHDA and CDR2 as SQIVND (reference sequence).